This T cell receptor beta chain was obtained from a study of T cell responses to AZD1222 COVID-19 vaccine. Study-level results: Without day 14 samples, only post-peak T cell repertoires were studied.

Germline values: CDR1 MDHEN, CDR2 SYDVKM. With 8 bases removed from V and 4 bases from J, the gap between germline ends came to 15 bases. The CDR3 is made up of 14 amino acids. Turning to this clone: Its specificity is not known.

Using immunoSEQ multiplex PCR, the repertoire was profiled, and TCRdb retains in-frame clones only, with some absent. The sample shows approximately 80,000 clones, 75% to 90% of them seen only once. This clonotype was obtained from an adult in good health. The material was peripheral blood, obtained on day 0 of AZD1222 vaccination. The rearrangement joins TRBV28 to TRBJ1-3; D not certain. This CDR3 is CASSEGSAGNTIYF. For the CDR3, the DNA is TGTGCCAGCTCGGAGGGCTCGGCCGGAAACACCATATATTTT. Full variable domain (missing parts from reference TRBV28 and TRBJ1-3): DVKVTQSSRYLVKRTGEKVFLECVQDMDHENMFWYRQDPGLGLRLIYFSYDVKMKEKGDIPEGYSVSREKKERFSLILESASTNQTSMYLCASSEGSAGNTIYFGEGSWLTVV.